These T cell receptor beta chains were read from a single sample in a study of OX40 agonist ivuxolimab in advanced cancers. Produced via immunoSEQ multiplex PCR; TCRdb's table is partial and in-frame only. The sample contains 83,000 or so clones, roughly 90% of which appear only once. Material: CD4+ or CD8+ T cells sorted from blood, obtained in a trial of the OX40 agonist ivuxolimab. The origin of the receptors is an adult with an advanced solid tumor such as melanoma, head and neck, liver or kidney cancer. CDR3s include the opening cysteine and the closing phenylalanine or tryptophan. A D gene is named only where the DNA matches it firmly. Where a row states a size, it is once, few, many or the class of an expanded clone; other rows omit it.

d_call | j_call | v_call | clone_size | cdr3_aa | cdr3_nt
TRBD2 | TRBJ2-2 | TRBV4-2 | NA | CASSQVAGPNTGELFF | TGTGCCAGCAGCCAAGTAGCGGGACCGAACACCGGGGAGCTGTTTTTT
TRBD1 | TRBJ2-7 | TRBV19 | NA | CASSRDRLYEQYF | TGTGCCAGTAGCCGGGACAGACTCTACGAGCAGTACTTC
NA | TRBJ1-2 | TRBV5-1 | NA | CASSLAPGDYGYTF | TGCGCCAGCAGCTTGGCCCCAGGGGACTATGGCTACACCTTC
NA | TRBJ2-2 | TRBV28 | once | CASTSTKNTGELFF | TGTGCCAGCACCTCGACTAAAAACACCGGGGAGCTGTTTTTT
NA | TRBJ2-5 | TRBV9 | NA | CASSVDGGVVETQYF | TGTGCCAGCAGCGTAGATGGAGGAGTGGTTGAGACCCAGTACTTC
NA | TRBJ1-1 | TRBV6-6 | NA | CASSSAGGEAFF | TGTGCCAGCAGTTCCGCGGGAGGTGAAGCTTTCTTT
NA | TRBJ2-7 | TRBV19 | NA | CASSISWYLVRSKQYF | TGTGCCAGTAGTATTAGCTGGTATCTCGTACGGTCCAAGCAGTACTTC
NA | TRBJ2-1 | TRBV18 | NA | CASSPDSNEQFF | TGTGCCAGCTCACCTGACTCCAATGAGCAGTTCTTC
NA | TRBJ1-6 | TRBV30 | NA | CASGKSSYNSPLHF | TGTGCCTCAGGAAAGAGCTCCTATAATTCACCCCTCCACTTT
TRBD2 | TRBJ2-4 | TRBV30 | NA | CAWSVSGRLNIQYF | TGTGCCTGGAGTGTAAGCGGGAGGCTGAACATTCAGTACTTC
TRBD1 | TRBJ1-6 | TRBV30 | NA | CAWKRQGPFSYNSPLHF | TGTGCCTGGAAGAGACAGGGACCCTTCTCCTATAATTCACCCCTCCACTTT
TRBD1 | TRBJ2-3 | TRBV6-4 | NA | CASRTGAATSNTQYF | TGTGCCAGCAGGACAGGGGCCGCCACCTCGAATACGCAGTATTTT